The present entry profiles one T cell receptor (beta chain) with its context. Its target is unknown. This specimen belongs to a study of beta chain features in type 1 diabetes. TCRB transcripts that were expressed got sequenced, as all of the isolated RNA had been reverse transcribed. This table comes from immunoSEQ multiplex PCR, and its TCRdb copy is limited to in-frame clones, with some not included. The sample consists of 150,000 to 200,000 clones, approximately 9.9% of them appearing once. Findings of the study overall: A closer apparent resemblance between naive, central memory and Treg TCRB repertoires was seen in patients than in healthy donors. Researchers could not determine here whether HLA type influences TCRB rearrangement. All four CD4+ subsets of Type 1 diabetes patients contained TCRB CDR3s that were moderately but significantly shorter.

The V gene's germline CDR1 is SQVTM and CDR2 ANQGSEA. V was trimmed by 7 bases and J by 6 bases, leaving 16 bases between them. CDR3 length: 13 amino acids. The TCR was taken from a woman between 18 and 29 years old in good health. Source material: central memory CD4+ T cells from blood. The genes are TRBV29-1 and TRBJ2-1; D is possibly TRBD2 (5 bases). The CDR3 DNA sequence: TGCAGCGGAGTGCGCGGAGGAGGCAATGAGCAGTTCTTC. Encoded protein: CSGVRGGGNEQFF.